Detailed here is one T cell receptor (beta chain). These data belong to a study of T cells in tuberculosis. About the study: CD1B tetramers identified T cells specific for mycobacterial lipid GMM. Study-level findings and limits: The stringent gate may have excluded weak CD1B-GMM tetramer binders.

The protocol was immunoSEQ multiplex PCR, while the TCRdb copy is restricted to in-frame clones and leaves out a portion. Counted here are around 60,000 clones, 81% occurring once; the ten biggest clones make up around 13%. Thawed, overnight-rested PBMC were stained with GMM-loaded CD1B tetramer, viability dye and anti-CD3, then sorted. C32 glucose monomycolate from Rhodococcus equi was loaded onto the CD1B tetramers. Specimen: CD1b-GMM tetramer-negative cells sorted from PBMCs. The source of this sequence is an adult woman with latent tuberculosis.

This chain's CDR3 is CASSPGGQQETQYF. CDR3 nucleotides: TGTGCCAGCAGCCCGGGGGGGCAACAAGAGACCCAGTACTTC. This sequence joins TRBV7-7 and TRBJ2-5; 8 bases are shared with TRBD2. Per the germline V gene, CDR1 is SSHAT and CDR2 is FNYEAQ (reference sequence). The CDR3 totals 14 residues. V gave up 5 bases and J gave up 2 bases; unmatched junction bases: 4.